This T cell receptor beta chain was sequenced for a study of neoadjuvant nivolumab and ipilimumab in lung cancer. Points from the study as a whole: Resected-tumor TCR richness correlated positively with pretherapy blood richness. TCR receptors were sequenced in few samples.

A note on this clone: What it binds is not known.

This table comes from immunoSEQ multiplex PCR, and its TCRdb copy is limited to in-frame clones, with some not included. Found here are approximately 17,000 clones, 76% of them singletons; the top ten hold approximately 8%. Trimming pared 0 bases from V and 6 bases from J, leaving 15 bases between. Germline assignment: CDR1 MGHRA and CDR2 YSYEKL. The CDR3 spans 16 residues. The V gene is TRBV4-1, the J gene TRBJ1-5; D not resolved. This material consisted of tumor tissue, taken after neoadjuvant nivolumab, alone or with ipilimumab, at or shortly before surgery. The clonotype was recovered from an adult with non-small cell lung cancer. CDR3 region: CASSQEQNSFPQPQHF. The CDR3 coding sequence is TGCGCCAGCAGCCAAGAACAGAATTCTTTTCCTCAGCCCCAGCATTTT.